This T cell receptor (beta chain) was captured in a study of blood T cell repertoires in COVID-19. The V end was cut by 5 bases, the J end by 5 bases, with 15 bases between. This CDR3 comprises 15 residues. Germline V lookup: CDR1 SGHTA, CDR2 FQGNSA. In the original workflow: Nucleated cell counts were estimated from reference gene primer amplification. TCRdb's copy holds only in-frame clones and misses some; the assay was immunoSEQ multiplex PCR. V and J calls and clone size follow that table, whereas D and trimming were derived from the DNA. The sample includes about 220,000 clones, approximately 82% of them seen just once.

The chain uses TRBV7-2 and TRBJ1-4; possibly TRBD1 for D (6 bases). Specimen: peripheral blood. This clonotype was sampled from a woman of 80 years or more with acute or convalescent COVID-19. The CDR3 is CASSHTTGSNEKLFF. CDR3 DNA: TGTGCCAGCAGCCACACGACAGGCTCGAATGAAAAACTGTTTTTT.